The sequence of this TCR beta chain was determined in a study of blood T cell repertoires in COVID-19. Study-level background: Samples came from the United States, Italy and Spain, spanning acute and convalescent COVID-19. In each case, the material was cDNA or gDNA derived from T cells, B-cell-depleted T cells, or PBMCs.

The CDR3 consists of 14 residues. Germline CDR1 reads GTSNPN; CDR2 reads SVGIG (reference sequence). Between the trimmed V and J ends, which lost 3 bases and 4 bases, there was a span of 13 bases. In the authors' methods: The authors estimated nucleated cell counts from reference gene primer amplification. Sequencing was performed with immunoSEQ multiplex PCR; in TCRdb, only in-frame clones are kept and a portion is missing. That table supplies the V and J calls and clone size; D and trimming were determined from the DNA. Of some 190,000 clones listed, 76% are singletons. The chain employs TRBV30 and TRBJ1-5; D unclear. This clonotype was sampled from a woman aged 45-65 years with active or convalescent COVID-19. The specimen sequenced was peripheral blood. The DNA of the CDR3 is TGTGCCTGGAGCCAAATAGCTTTTAATCAGCCCCAGCATTTT. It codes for CAWSQIAFNQPQHF.